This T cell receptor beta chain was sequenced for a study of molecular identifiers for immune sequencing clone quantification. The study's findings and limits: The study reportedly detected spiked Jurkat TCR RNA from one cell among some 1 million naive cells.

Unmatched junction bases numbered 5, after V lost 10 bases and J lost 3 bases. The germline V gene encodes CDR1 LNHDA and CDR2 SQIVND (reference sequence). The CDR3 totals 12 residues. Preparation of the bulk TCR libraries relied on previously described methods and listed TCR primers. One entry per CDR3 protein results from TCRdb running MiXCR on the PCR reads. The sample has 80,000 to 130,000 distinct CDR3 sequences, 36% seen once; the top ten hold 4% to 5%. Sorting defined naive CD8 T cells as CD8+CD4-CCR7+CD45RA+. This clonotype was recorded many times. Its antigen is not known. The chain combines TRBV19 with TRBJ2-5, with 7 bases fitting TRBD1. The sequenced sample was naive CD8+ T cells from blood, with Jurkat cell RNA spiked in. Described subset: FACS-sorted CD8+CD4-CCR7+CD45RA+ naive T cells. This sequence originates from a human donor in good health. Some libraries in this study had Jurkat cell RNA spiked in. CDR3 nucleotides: TGTGCCACCCGGGACAGAGAAGAGACCCAGTACTTC. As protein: CATRDREETQYF.